This is a list of T cell receptor beta chains from one sample in a study of cytomegalovirus exposure and HLA in healthy donors. Clones were sequenced by immunoSEQ multiplex PCR, and TCRdb holds only the in-frame ones, with some missing. The table has over 95,000 clones, about 80% seen once. The sequenced material came from PBMCs. Receptors were obtained from a man aged 35-49 years in good health and CMV-seronegative. CDR3s include the opening cysteine and the closing phenylalanine or tryptophan. The order of the fields is CDR3 protein, CDR3 DNA, clone size, D gene, J gene, V gene. D genes are given only for firm matches. The size of a clone is reported for some rows only, either as once, few or many, or as a class for expanded clones.

CDR3: CASREMGQANQPQHF
DNA: TGTGCCAGCAGGGAAATGGGACAGGCGAATCAGCCCCAGCATTTT
size: once
D: TRBD1
J: TRBJ1-5
V: TRBV28

CDR3: CASRANLTTYEQYF
DNA: TGCGCCAGCAGGGCAAATCTCACCACCTACGAGCAGTACTTC
size: -
D: -
J: TRBJ2-7
V: TRBV10-1

CDR3: CSVGGTGEYSNQPQHF
DNA: TGCAGCGTTGGTGGGACAGGTGAATATAGCAATCAGCCCCAGCATTTT
size: -
D: TRBD1
J: TRBJ1-5
V: TRBV29-1

CDR3: CASLLGSGTQITRQYF
DNA: TGTGCCAGCCTCTTAGGGAGTGGGACACAGATTACGAGGCAGTACTTC
size: -
D: -
J: TRBJ2-7
V: TRBV28

CDR3: CASSVGQGITGELFF
DNA: TGTGCCAGCAGTGTGGGACAGGGAATCACCGGGGAGCTGTTTTTT
size: -
D: TRBD1
J: TRBJ2-2
V: TRBV6-4

CDR3: CASSLETGGSGYTF
DNA: TGTGCCAGCAGCTTAGAAACAGGGGGCTCTGGCTACACCTTC
size: -
D: TRBD1
J: TRBJ1-2
V: TRBV5-4

CDR3: CASSGLGQNQPQHF
DNA: TGTGCCAGTAGTGGCCTGGGGCAGAATCAGCCCCAGCATTTT
size: -
D: -
J: TRBJ1-5
V: TRBV19

CDR3: CASSESGGWNTEAFF
DNA: TGCGCCAGCAGTGAGTCCGGAGGCTGGAACACTGAAGCTTTCTTT
size: -
D: -
J: TRBJ1-1
V: TRBV10-2

CDR3: CSGGDPDYGYTF
DNA: TGCAGCGGCGGGGACCCCGACTATGGCTACACCTTC
size: few
D: -
J: TRBJ1-2
V: TRBV29-1

CDR3: CASSYLTGGRYEQYF
DNA: TGTGCCAGCAGTTACCTGACAGGGGGACGATACGAGCAGTACTTC
size: -
D: TRBD1
J: TRBJ2-7
V: TRBV6-5

CDR3: CASSIGDRGRWTEAFF
DNA: TGTGCCAGCAGCATAGGAGACAGGGGGCGTTGGACTGAAGCTTTCTTT
size: -
D: TRBD1
J: TRBJ1-1
V: TRBV7-9

CDR3: CASRENRAEAFF
DNA: TGCGCCAGCAGGGAGAACAGGGCAGAAGCTTTCTTT
size: once
D: -
J: TRBJ1-1
V: TRBV5-1

CDR3: CASSLTGGESQPQHF
DNA: TGCGCCAGCAGCTTGACAGGGGGCGAGAGTCAGCCCCAGCATTTT
size: -
D: TRBD1
J: TRBJ1-5
V: TRBV5-1

CDR3: CASSLAGGDYGYTF
DNA: TGTGCCAGCAGCTTGGCGGGAGGGGACTATGGCTACACCTTC
size: -
D: -
J: TRBJ1-2
V: TRBV5-5

CDR3: CASSDSGVYYEQYF
DNA: TGTGCCAGCAGTGATAGCGGGGTCTACTACGAGCAGTACTTC
size: -
D: TRBD2
J: TRBJ2-7
V: TRBV2

CDR3: CASNPSGTGYHEQYF
DNA: TGTGCCAGCAACCCTTCCGGGACAGGGTACCACGAGCAGTACTTC
size: -
D: TRBD1
J: TRBJ2-7
V: TRBV6-5

CDR3: CASSLVGRYEAFF
DNA: TGTGCCAGCAGTTTAGTTGGGAGGTATGAAGCTTTCTTT
size: once
D: -
J: TRBJ1-1
V: TRBV28